This T cell receptor beta chain was identified during a study of shared clonotypes between healthy human individuals. As for the study in general: Those who served as donors were a couple of women and three men between the ages of 18 and 49.

Losses at the gene ends were 8 bases for V and 1 base for J; bases not matched to a gene: 11. The CDR3 extends over 15 amino acids. Germline CDR1 is MNHEY and CDR2 is SMNVEV (reference sequence). In the case of this clone: No antigen is known for it.

Investigators spread the genomic DNA of each subset evenly over several immunoSEQ plates. Original methodology: Owing to the provision of junction-only sequences devoid of quality scores by immunoSEQ, filtering differed. Data came from immunoSEQ multiplex PCR; TCRdb stores just in-frame clones and leaves some out. The V and J calls and clone size are taken from that table; D and trimming were inferred from the DNA. The sample carries approximately 2,200,000 clones, 90% to 95% recorded once. In the naive CD8 group, cells lacked CD45RO and were positively selected for CCR7, so terminally differentiated effector memory CD45RA+ cells were left out. General study points: Clonotype sharing among donors was expected to depend on sequencing depth.

The chain has TRBV27 and TRBJ2-7, with 7 bases that match TRBD1. This TCR was sampled from a man aged 18 to 30 in good health. Some clones in this sample may be carry-over from other donors' samples. Sequencing used naive CD8+ T cells from PBMCs. The CDR3 spells CASSPSGQESYEQYF. In nucleotides, the CDR3 is TGTGCCAGCTCCCCCAGTGGACAGGAGTCCTACGAGCAGTACTTC.